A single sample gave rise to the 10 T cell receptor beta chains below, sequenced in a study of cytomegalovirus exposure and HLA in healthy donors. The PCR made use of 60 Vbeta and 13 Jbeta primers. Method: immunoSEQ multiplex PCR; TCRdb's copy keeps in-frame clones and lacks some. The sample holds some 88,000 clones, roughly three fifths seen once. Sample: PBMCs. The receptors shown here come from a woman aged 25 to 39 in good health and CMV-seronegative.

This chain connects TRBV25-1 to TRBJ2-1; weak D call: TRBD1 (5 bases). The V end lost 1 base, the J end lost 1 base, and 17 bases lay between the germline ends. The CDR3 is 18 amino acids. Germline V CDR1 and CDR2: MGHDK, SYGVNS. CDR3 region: CASSEWPRQSRSYNEQFF. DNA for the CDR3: TGTGCCAGCAGTGAATGGCCCCGACAGTCTCGATCCTACAATGAGCAGTTCTTC. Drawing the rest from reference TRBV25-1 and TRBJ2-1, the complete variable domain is EADIYQTPRYLVIGTGKKITLECSQTMGHDKMYWYQQDPGMELHLIHYSYGVNSTEKGDLSSESTVSRIRTEHFPLTLESARPSHTSQYLCASSEWPRQSRSYNEQFFGPGTRLTVL.

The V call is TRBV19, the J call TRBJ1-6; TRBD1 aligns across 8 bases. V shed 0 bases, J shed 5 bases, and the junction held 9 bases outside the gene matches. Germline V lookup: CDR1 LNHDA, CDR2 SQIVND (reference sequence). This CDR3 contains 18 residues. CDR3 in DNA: TGTGCCAGTAGTATAGATTCCCGGACAGGGTGGAATAATTCACCCCTCCACTTT. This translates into CASSIDSRTGWNNSPLHF.

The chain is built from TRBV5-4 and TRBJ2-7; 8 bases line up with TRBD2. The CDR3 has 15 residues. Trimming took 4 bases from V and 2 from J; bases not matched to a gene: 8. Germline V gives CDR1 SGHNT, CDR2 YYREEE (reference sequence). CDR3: CASSPGGARPYEQYF. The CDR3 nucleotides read TGTGCCAGCAGCCCCGGGGGGGCACGACCCTACGAGCAGTACTTC.

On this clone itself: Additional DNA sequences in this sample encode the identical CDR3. The CDR3 loop is CASRPTGSGEKLFF. The DNA for the CDR3 is TGTGCCAGCAGACCGACAGGGTCAGGTGAAAAACTGTTTTTT. V and J are TRBV6-6 and TRBJ1-4; 7 nucleotides match TRBD1. J lost 7 bases, V lost 6 bases, and 8 bases had no gene match. The CDR3 contains 14 residues. The germline gives CDR1 MNHNY, CDR2 SVGAGI (reference sequence).

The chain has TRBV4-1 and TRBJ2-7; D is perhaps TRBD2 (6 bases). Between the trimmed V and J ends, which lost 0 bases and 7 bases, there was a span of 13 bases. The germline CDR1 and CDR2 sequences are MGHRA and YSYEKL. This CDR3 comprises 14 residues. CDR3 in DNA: TGCGCCAGCAGCCAAGAAAGGGGCAGCGGGGAGCAGTACTTC. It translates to CASSQERGSGEQYF.

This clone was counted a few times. The CDR3 spells CASSLDESSYNEQFF. As DNA, the CDR3 is TGCGCCAGCAGCTTGGATGAGTCCTCCTACAATGAGCAGTTCTTC. The chain is built from TRBV5-1 and TRBJ2-1, with D uncertain. Germline CDR1 is SGHRS and CDR2 is YFSETQ. The length of the CDR3 is 15 residues. The V and J ends lost 0 bases and 0 bases respectively, with 7 bases between them.

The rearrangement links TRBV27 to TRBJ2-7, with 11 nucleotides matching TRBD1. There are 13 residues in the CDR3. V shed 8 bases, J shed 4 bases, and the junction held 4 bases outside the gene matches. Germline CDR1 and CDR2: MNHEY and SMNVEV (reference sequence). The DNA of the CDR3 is TGTGCCAGCTCAGGACAGGGGGCTTACGAGCAGTACTTC. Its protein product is CASSGQGAYEQYF.

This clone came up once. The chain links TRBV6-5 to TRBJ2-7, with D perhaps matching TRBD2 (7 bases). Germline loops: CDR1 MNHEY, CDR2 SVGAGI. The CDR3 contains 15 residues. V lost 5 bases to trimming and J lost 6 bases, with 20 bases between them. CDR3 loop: CASSRRGPLHGEQYF. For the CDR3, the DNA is TGTGCCAGCAGTAGGCGGGGGCCCCTGCATGGCGAGCAGTACTTC.

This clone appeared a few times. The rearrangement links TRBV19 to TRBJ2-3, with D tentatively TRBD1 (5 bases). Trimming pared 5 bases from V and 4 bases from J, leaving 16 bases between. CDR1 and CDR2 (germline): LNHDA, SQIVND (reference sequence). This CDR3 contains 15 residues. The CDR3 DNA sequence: TGTGCCAGTAGTCCGAGTAGGGGCGGTGCAGATACGCAGTATTTT. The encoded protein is CASSPSRGGADTQYF.

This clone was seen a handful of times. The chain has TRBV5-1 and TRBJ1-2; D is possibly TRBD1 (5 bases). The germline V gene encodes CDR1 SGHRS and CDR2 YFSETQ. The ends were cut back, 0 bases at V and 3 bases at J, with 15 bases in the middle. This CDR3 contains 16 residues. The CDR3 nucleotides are TGCGCCAGCAGCTTGGTGCGCGGTGGGGCCGACTATGGCTACACCTTC. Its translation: CASSLVRGGADYGYTF.